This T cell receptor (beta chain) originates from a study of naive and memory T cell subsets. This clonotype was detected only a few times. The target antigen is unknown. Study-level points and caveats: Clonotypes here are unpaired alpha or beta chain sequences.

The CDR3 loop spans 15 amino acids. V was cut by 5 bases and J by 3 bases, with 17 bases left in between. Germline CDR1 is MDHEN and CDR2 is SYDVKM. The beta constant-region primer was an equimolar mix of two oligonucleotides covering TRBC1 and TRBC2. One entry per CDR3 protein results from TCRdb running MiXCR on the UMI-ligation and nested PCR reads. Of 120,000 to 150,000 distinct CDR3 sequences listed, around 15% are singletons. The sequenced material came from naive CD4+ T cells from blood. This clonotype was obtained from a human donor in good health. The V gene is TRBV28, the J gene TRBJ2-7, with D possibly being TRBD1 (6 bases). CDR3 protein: CASSDAGTRYYEQYF. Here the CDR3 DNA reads TGTGCCAGCAGTGATGCCGGGACACGATACTACGAGCAGTACTTC.